The present entry profiles one TCR beta chain with its context. This CDR3 has 14 amino acids. Germline lookup yields CDR1 SGHTA and CDR2 FQGTGA. Trimming removed 3 bases from V and 7 bases from J, with 13 bases in between. PCR was performed using 60 Vbeta and 13 Jbeta primers. The method was immunoSEQ multiplex PCR; TCRdb's version includes in-frame clones alone and lacks a portion of them. The data contain 200,000 or so clones, over 70% of them singletons. The data stem from a study of cytomegalovirus exposure and HLA in healthy donors. Across the study: From some 180 million T cells, an earlier analysis saw approximately 120 million unique TCR beta sequences.

Though probably carrying unrecorded immune exposures, donors were nominally healthy at sampling. The sample taken for sequencing was PBMCs. The TCR comes from a woman aged 18-35 years in good health and CMV-seropositive. The rearrangement joins TRBV7-3 to TRBJ2-1, with D perhaps matching TRBD2 (5 bases). The CDR3 DNA is TGTGCCAGCAGCTTTTACGGGGTCGGGAATGAGCAGTTCTTC. This codes for CASSFYGVGNEQFF.